The T cell receptor beta chain under discussion was sequenced for a study of OX40 agonist ivuxolimab in advanced cancers. Whole-study context: The dose-escalation cohort had hepatocellular carcinoma, melanoma, renal cell or head and neck cancer.

Overall study results and limits: Partial responders at 0.1-3.0 mg/kg had among the lowest clonal expansion.

A note on this clone: Its antigen is unidentified. A much larger clone is a single base away; this may be a read error.

Sequencing used immunoSEQ multiplex PCR; TCRdb keeps in-frame clones, though not all of them. The sample carries around 51,000 clones, about 86% recorded once. The sequence was obtained from an adult with an advanced solid tumor such as melanoma, head and neck, liver or kidney cancer. The sample here was CD4+ or CD8+ T cells sorted from blood, taken in a trial of the OX40 agonist ivuxolimab.

CDR3 bases: TGTGCCAGCGGGGCCTCCTACGAGCAGTACTTC. Translating it yields CASGASYEQYF. The chain uses TRBV21-1 and TRBJ2-7; the D call of TRBD1 is as the table states it, not checked on the DNA. TRBV21-1 is tagged as a pseudogene. The CDR3 consists of 11 residues.